This TCR beta chain is drawn from a study of blood T cell repertoires in COVID-19. Overall study context: There were acute and convalescent COVID-19 samples, and they came from the United States, Italy and Spain. Sample material is recorded as cDNA or gDNA derived from T cells, B-cell-depleted T cells, or PBMCs.

CDR3 length equals 15 residues. The germline V gene has CDR1 MNHEY and CDR2 SMNVEV (reference sequence). V gave up 3 bases and J gave up 3 bases; unmatched junction bases: 7. Per the authors' pipeline: Amplification from reference gene primers served as the basis for estimated nucleated cell counts. Data came from immunoSEQ multiplex PCR; TCRdb stores just in-frame clones and leaves some out. V, J and clone size reflect that table, while D and trimming were determined from the DNA. Of more than 150,000 clones listed, over 80% are singletons. Sequencing was performed on peripheral blood. This TCR was sampled from a woman between 40 and 50 years old with acute or convalescent COVID-19. The V gene is TRBV27, the J gene TRBJ2-7, with 8 bases lining up with TRBD1. In nucleotides, the CDR3 is TGTGCCAGCAGTTTCCCGAACGACAGGGGCTACGAGCAGTACTTC. Protein: CASSFPNDRGYEQYF.